This T cell receptor (beta chain) was recorded in a study of beta chain features in type 1 diabetes. Study-level findings and limits: Sampled from patients, naive, central memory and Treg TCRB repertoires appeared more similar than those sampled from healthy donors.

This clone has more than one count but fewer than ten. Its specificity is not known. Sorting based on CD45RO/CCR7/CD25/CD127/CD95/CD27 separated CD4+ naive, central memory, regulatory and stem cell-like memory cells. The investigators reverse transcribed all of the isolated RNA, so they sequenced expressed TCRB transcripts. The method was immunoSEQ multiplex PCR; TCRdb's version includes in-frame clones alone and lacks a portion of them. The sample holds hundreds of thousands of clones; 10% to 15% are singletons and the top ten take 0.017%. CDR1 and CDR2 from the germline V gene are MNHEY and SVGAGI. Trimming took 2 bases from V and 5 from J; bases not matched to a gene: 7. CDR3 length: 15 amino acids.

This TCR came from a man between 18 and 29 years old in good health. The chain uses TRBV6-5 and TRBJ1-1, with 8 bases matching TRBD1. Sequenced sample: naive CD4+ T cells from blood. CDR3 region: CASSYVRTGRTEAFF. CDR3 nucleotide sequence: TGTGCCAGCAGTTACGTCCGGACAGGGCGAACTGAAGCTTTCTTT.